This TCR beta chain was obtained from a study of graft-versus-host responses after intestinal transplantation (dated by TCRdb to the early 2020s). For context, the study as a whole: The transplants that recipients received were multivisceral, liver-intestinal, or isolated intestinal. The cohort enrolled 20 to 25 intestinal transplant recipients, one of whom was a retransplant, and a few patients without pretransplant specimens were excluded. Donor T cell macrochimerism was defined as a peak of at least 4% donor T cells among recipient peripheral blood mononuclear cells. Alloreactive clones were identified by sequencing pre-transplant mixed lymphocyte reaction products and comparing these products with unstimulated pre-transplant donor and recipient T cells. Samples from a few later patients were sequenced in-house on an Illumina MiSeq with MiXCR processing rather than by the commercial service. All recipients received anti-thymocyte globulin induction followed by maintenance tacrolimus and steroids for around three years. Graft-versus-host and host-versus-graft alloreactive T cell clones were tracked in the graft, circulation and bone marrow after intestinal transplantation using bulk TCR-beta CDR3 sequencing.

Libraries were constructed by the immunoSEQ multiplex PCR assay. For most patients, genomic DNA was isolated with the Qiagen DNeasy Blood and Tissue Kit and sent frozen to Adaptive Biotechnologies for TCR sequencing. Adaptive Biotechnologies carried out high-throughput TCR-beta CDR3 sequencing of genomic DNA for most patients. The published analysis was carried out like this. Adaptive's ImmunoSEQ software supplied the TCR sequencing data for about 18 patients, while MiXCR and VDJtools were used to process a few other patients. To correct CD4 versus CD8 sorting errors, sequences present in both subsets at a frequency ratio below 5:1 were removed. CDR3 nucleotide sequences shared between donor and recipient were removed because their origin could not be assigned. To count as alloreactive, a clone needed at least 2-fold expansion over unstimulated cells and a minimum CFSE-low frequency of 0.002% (template counts) or 0.001% (read counts). Clones detected in sequenced pre-transplant spleen, lymph node, or MLR CFSE-low populations of the donor or recipient were defined as mappable. Cumulative frequency of alloreactive clones was calculated as a percentage of all sequences weighted by copy number. In TCRdb, the immuneACCESS table is reduced to in-frame sequences with V and J assigned. These tables do not hold every clone; where another copy was compared, an unresolved V gene accounts for under half, and the others remain unexplained. The D gene and trimming were derived from the DNA, and the V and J assignments and clone size from that table. The sample table shows about 120,000 clones, and 90% to 95% are seen once. The ten largest clones add up to 3% to 4% of the sample.

With respect to this clone: The antigen it recognizes is unknown. Base qualities are not at hand, and no much larger clone is one base apart.

The meaning of the sample's time point label: cells obtained before transplantation from donor or recipient. CD3+CD4+ and CD3+CD8+ populations were FACS-sorted from unstimulated pre-transplant donor and recipient cells taken from spleen or lymph nodes. On the study overall, not on this receptor specifically: High GvH to HvG T cell clonal ratios were observed in the allografts of patients with donor T cell macrochimerism. GvH clones were detected in recipient bone marrow, and some of these GvH clones were observed earlier in ileal mucosa or blood, consistent with an intestinal mucosal origin. Peak levels of circulating GvH clones were associated with declines in HvG clones early after transplant. The conclusions were limited by the relatively low number and heterogeneity of the intestinal transplant patients.

The CDR3 sequence holds 14 residues, the cysteine and phenylalanine included. Only CDR3 DNA remains: 42 bases, in frame from the first base. The germline V gene supplies CDR1 SGDLS and CDR2 YYNGEE. Trimming leaves V shorter by 5 bases and J shorter by 6 bases, with the junction holding 6 bases beyond the gene matches. This TCR was sampled from a human donor who received an intestinal transplant. The sample here was unstimulated CD8+ T cells sorted from spleen or lymph node cells, taken before intestinal transplant. Here the chain combines TRBV9 and TRBJ2-1; 9 nucleotides in the junction match TRBD2. The CDR3 here reads CASSTGTSRNEQFF. The DNA sequence is as follows: TGTGCCAGCAGTACCGGGACTAGCCGCAATGAGCAGTTCTTC. Reference TRBV9 and TRBJ2-1 proteins supply the regions before and after the CDR3; the full variable domain is: DSGVTQTPKHLITATGQRVTLRCSPRSGDLSVYWYQQSLDQGLQFLIQYYNGEERAKGNILERFSAQQFPDLHSELNLSSLELGDSALYFCASSTGTSRNEQFFGPGTRLTVL.